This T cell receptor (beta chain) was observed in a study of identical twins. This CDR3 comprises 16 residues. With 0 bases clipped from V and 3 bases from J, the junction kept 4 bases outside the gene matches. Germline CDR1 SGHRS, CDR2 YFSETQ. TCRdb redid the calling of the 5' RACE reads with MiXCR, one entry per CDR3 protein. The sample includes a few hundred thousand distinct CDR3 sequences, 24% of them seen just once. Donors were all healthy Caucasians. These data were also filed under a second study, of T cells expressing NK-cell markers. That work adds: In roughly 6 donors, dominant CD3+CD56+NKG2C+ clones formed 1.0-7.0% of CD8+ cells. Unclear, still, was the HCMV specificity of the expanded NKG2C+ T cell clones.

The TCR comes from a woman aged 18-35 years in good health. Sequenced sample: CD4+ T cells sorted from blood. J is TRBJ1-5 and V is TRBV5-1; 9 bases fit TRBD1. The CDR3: CASSLEGTGHNQPQHF. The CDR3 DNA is TGCGCCAGCAGCTTGGAAGGGACAGGGCACAATCAGCCCCAGCATTTT.